This T cell receptor beta chain emerged from a study of shared clonotypes between healthy human individuals. Regarding the study as a whole: The represented genetic and exposure-history diversity was limited by the small number of donors.

At least ten counts were recorded for this clone. Its specificity is not known. Scientists sequenced DNA from unsorted PBMC on ten immunoSEQ deep assay plates. TCRdb's copy holds only in-frame clones and misses some; the assay was immunoSEQ multiplex PCR. The sample includes 490,000 or so clones, 70% to 80% seen only once; the top ten take approximately 12%. Germline values: CDR1 SGHRS, CDR2 YFSETQ. Trimming took 5 bases from V and 4 from J; bases not matched to a gene: 13. The CDR3 has 16 amino acids. The rearrangement joins TRBV5-1 to TRBJ1-1; TRBD1 matches 8 bases. The sequencing input was PBMCs. The origin of this receptor is a woman in her 40s in good health. Some clones in this sample may be carry-over from other donors' samples. CDR3 amino acids: CASRGTATGDPTEAFF. In DNA, the CDR3 is TGCGCCAGCAGGGGGACTGCGACAGGGGATCCCACTGAAGCTTTCTTT.